This TCR beta chain comes out of a study of CXCR3-negative and CXCR3-positive naive CD8 T cells. Findings and limits, study-wide: Comparably high diversity marked both naive subsets, whereas memory CD8+ cells had much lower diversity.

As to this clonotype: No antigen is known for it.

The method, 5' RACE with UMI labels, was used to prepare the TRB cDNA libraries. Reprocessing the 5' RACE reads, TCRdb reports a single entry for every CDR3 protein and omits DNA. Found here are about 41,000 distinct CDR3 sequences; the top ten clones hold roughly 15%. This TCR was recovered from a human donor in good health. Some clones in this sample may be carry-over from other donors' samples. Specimen: memory CD8+ T cells from blood.

The CDR3: CSARDRSNYEQYF. V and J are TRBV20-1 and TRBJ2-7; TCRdb proposes TRBD1, but this gene call is untestable without DNA. Germline assignment: CDR1 DFQATT and CDR2 SNEGSKA (reference sequence). The CDR3 runs 13 residues.